Below, 7 T cell receptor beta chains from the same sample are listed, as sequenced in a study of cytomegalovirus exposure and HLA in healthy donors (dated by TCRdb to the late 2010s). Receptor libraries were prepared by the immunoSEQ multiplex PCR assay. The multiplex PCR relied on a mix of 60 forward primers for TCR Vbeta segments and 13 reverse primers for TCR Jbeta segments. TCRdb stores this immuneACCESS table with in-frame sequences only. Part of the clones is absent; in the studies checked, under half of the shortfall reflects unresolved V genes, and no reason is known for the rest. The sample has under 100,000 clones on record. Of the sample, around 3.6% falls within the top ten clones. The source material was PBMCs. These receptors were collected from a woman under 40 in good health and CMV-seronegative.

The chain combines TRBV28 with TRBJ2-6, with 7 bases lining up with TRBD1. V trimming: 5 bases; J trimming: 6 bases; junction bases outside the gene matches: 10. In germline, CDR1 is MDHEN, CDR2 SYDVKM. The CDR3 has 16 residues. CDR3 DNA sequence: TGTGCCAGCAGTACGTACAGGGGACAAGTGGCCAACGTCCTGACTTTC. Protein: CASSTYRGQVANVLTF.

The chain uses TRBV7-3 and TRBJ2-5; D ambiguous. The germline V gene has CDR1 SGHTA and CDR2 FQGTGA. V lost 0 bases and J 4 bases, leaving 6 bases between the germline ends. This CDR3 comprises 13 residues. In DNA form, the CDR3 reads TGTGCCAGCAGCTTAACGTTAGCAGAGACCCAGTACTTC. Protein product: CASSLTLAETQYF.

The chain recombines TRBV5-5 with TRBJ2-7, with D possibly matching TRBD1 (5 bases). V shed 9 bases and J shed 9 bases, with 16 bases lying between them. This CDR3 has 11 residues. Germline V gene sequence: CDR1 SGHKS, CDR2 YYEKEE (reference sequence). For the CDR3, the DNA is TGTGCCACCAGGGCATACGGGTTGCAGTACTTC. Protein: CATRAYGLQYF.

The V call is TRBV5-6, the J call TRBJ1-1; D gene ambiguous. Per the germline V gene, CDR1 is SGHDT and CDR2 is YYEEEE. The CDR3 runs to 15 residues. Trimming took 5 bases from V and 4 from J, leaving 18 bases between them. The CDR3 DNA reads as TGTGCCAGCAGACTGTACGGTCGGGGTGGCACTGAAGCTTTCTTT. Protein: CASRLYGRGGTEAFF. The whole variable domain, filled in from reference TRBV5-6 and TRBJ1-1, reads DAGVTQSPTHLIKTRGQQVTLRCSPKSGHDTVSWYQQALGQGPQFIFQYYEEEERQRGNFPDRFSGHQFPNYSSELNVNALLLGDSALYLCASRLYGRGGTEAFFGQGTRLTVV.

Details on this clone: This specimen includes other DNA sequences encoding the same CDR3. The chain has TRBV11-3 and TRBJ2-3; 15 nucleotides agree with TRBD2. The CDR3 sequence is 16 residues long. The germline V gene has CDR1 SGHNT and CDR2 YENEEA. J gave up 6 bases and V 5 bases, and 6 bases lay outside the gene matches. As DNA, the CDR3 is TGTGCCAGCAGCCCCGGGACTAGCGGGAGGCTGGATACGCAGTATTTT. Its translation: CASSPGTSGRLDTQYF.

The rearrangement uses TRBV28 and TRBJ1-2, with D unresolved. Germline V gene lookup returns CDR1 MDHEN and CDR2 SYDVKM. This CDR3 is 12 amino acids long. Trimming removed 10 bases from V and 4 bases from J, with 13 bases in between. The CDR3 DNA follows: TGTGCCACCCCCACAGAAAGCTATGGCTACACCTTC. Its translation: CATPTESYGYTF.

The genes are TRBV10-3 and TRBJ1-4, with 7 positions matching TRBD1. V shed 4 bases and J 4 bases; nucleotides not matched to a gene: 3. Looked up from germline, CDR1 is ENHRY and CDR2 is SYGVKD. The CDR3 is 14 residues long. The DNA of the CDR3 is TGTGCCATCAGTGGGACAGGACTTAATGAAAAACTGTTTTTT. This gives the protein CAISGTGLNEKLFF.